Below, 9 T cell receptor beta chains from the same sample are listed, as sequenced in a study of blood T cell repertoires in COVID-19. The repertoire was sequenced with immunoSEQ multiplex PCR; TCRdb's copy has only in-frame clones and lacks some. The sample lists about 55,000 clones, about 73% occurring once. What was sequenced was peripheral blood. The source of these receptors is an older woman with acute or convalescent COVID-19.

This chain connects TRBV6-5 to TRBJ1-2, with TRBD1 matching over 8 bases. Trimming took 2 bases from V and 6 from J; bases not matched to a gene: 2. From germline, CDR1 is MNHEY and CDR2 SVGAGI. The length of the CDR3 is 13 residues. CDR3 sequence reads: CASSYAGGNGYTF. The CDR3 nucleotides are TGTGCCAGCAGTTACGCAGGGGGCAATGGCTACACCTTC.

The chain uses TRBV24-1 and TRBJ2-2, with 8 positions matching TRBD2. The CDR3 runs to 20 residues. The trim removed 5 bases at V and 5 bases at J, leaving 21 bases unmatched. Germline values: CDR1 KGHDR, CDR2 SFDVKD. The CDR3 here is CATSADSGWIGGAGTGELFF. In DNA form, the CDR3 reads TGTGCCACCAGTGCTGACTCGGGTTGGATCGGGGGGGCCGGTACCGGGGAGCTGTTTTTT.

This rearrangement joins TRBV4-2 to TRBJ2-2; possible D gene TRBD1, 6 bases. The CDR3 length is 13 residues. V lost 9 bases and J 5 bases, leaving 13 bases between the germline ends. CDR1 LGHNA and CDR2 YNFKEQ come from the germline V gene. CDR3 sequence reads: CASRGGMTGELFF. The DNA for the CDR3 is TGTGCCAGTCGAGGGGGTATGACCGGGGAGCTGTTTTTT.

This clone occurred a few times. This chain uses TRBV18 with TRBJ1-4; 8 bases align to TRBD1. CDR3 length: 16 amino acids. Looked up from germline, CDR1 is KGHSH and CDR2 is LQKENI. The trim removed 2 bases at V and 5 bases at J, leaving 7 bases unmatched. CDR3 bases: TGTGCCAGCTCACCAGTCGCGGACAGGGCGAATGAAAAACTGTTTTTT. Amino acids: CASSPVADRANEKLFF.

The rearrangement uses TRBV7-6 and TRBJ2-1; 9 bases fit TRBD2. Germline V CDR1 and CDR2: SGHVS, FNYEAQ. This CDR3 has 15 residues. V lost 2 bases, J lost 7 bases, and 6 bases stayed unmatched. As DNA, the CDR3 is TGTGCCAGCAGCTTAAGTAGAGCGGGGGGTAATGAGCAGTTCTTC. Amino acids: CASSLSRAGGNEQFF.

V usage is TRBV5-8 and J usage is TRBJ1-5; TRBD1 matches 7 bases. Per germline, CDR1 SGHTS and CDR2 YDEGEE. V lost 0 bases and J lost 11; bases outside the gene matches: 5. CDR3 length: 13 amino acids. Written as DNA, the CDR3 is TGTGCCAGCAGCTTGGACAGGGGCAGGACCCAGCATTTT. Residues: CASSLDRGRTQHF.

The chain employs TRBV7-9 and TRBJ1-5, with TRBD1 as a possible D gene (6 bases). This CDR3 contains 17 residues. V lost 4 bases and J lost 1, with 17 bases in between. Germline CDR1 reads SEHNR; CDR2 reads FQNEAQ (reference sequence). CDR3 residues: CASSSVSVDRSNQPQHF. The CDR3 coding sequence is TGTGCCAGCAGCTCAGTAAGTGTTGACAGGAGCAATCAGCCCCAGCATTTT.

J is TRBJ2-7 and V is TRBV12-3 or TRBV12-4; the D gene is possibly TRBD1 (5 bases). CDR3 length: 13 residues. V lost 7 bases, J lost 6 bases, and 16 bases lay in between. The CDR3 coding sequence is TGTGCCAGCACCTGGGGCAGTTCACTCGAGCAGTACTTC. Translating it yields CASTWGSSLEQYF.

The chain uses TRBV19 and TRBJ1-2; 9 bases align to TRBD1. CDR1 and CDR2 from the germline V gene are LNHDA and SQIVND (reference sequence). The CDR3 sequence is 15 residues long. Trimming at V came to 4 bases and at J to 4 bases, leaving 7 bases not matched to a gene. The CDR3 coding sequence is TGTGCCAGTAGTACCTCGGGACAGGGAAGCTATGGCTACACCTTC. Its translation is CASSTSGQGSYGYTF. Full variable domain (remainder filled in from reference TRBV19 and TRBJ1-2): DGGITQSPKYLFRKEGQNVTLSCEQNLNHDAMYWYRQDPGQGLRLIYYSQIVNDFQKGDIAEGYSVSREKKESFPLTVTSAQKNPTAFYLCASSTSGQGSYGYTFGSGTRLTVV.